This T cell receptor beta chain was identified in a study of blood T cell repertoires in COVID-19. Across the whole study: Spain, Italy and the United States supplied samples that represented acute and convalescent COVID-19. Nucleic acid was either cDNA or gDNA, and it came from T cells, B-cell-depleted T cells, or PBMCs.

J lost 7 bases, V lost 5 bases, and 17 bases had no gene match. Germline CDR1 and CDR2: SGHTA and FQGNSA. The CDR3 loop spans 17 amino acids. In the original analysis: Reference gene primers were amplified, and this amplification served to estimate nucleated cell counts. Repertoires were generated with immunoSEQ multiplex PCR, while TCRdb's copy carries only in-frame clones and drops some. V, J and clone size were drawn from that table, and D and trimming were deduced from the DNA. Of under 50,000 clones listed, 93% were seen once; the top ten hold about 1%. This clone was seen only a few times. Seattle patients were enrolled during active infection and followed longitudinally.

The chain employs TRBV7-2 and TRBJ2-7; TRBD1 matches at 10 bases. What was sequenced was peripheral blood. The TCR originated in a man in his sixties with COVID-19, enrolled during active disease. The CDR3 sequence is CASSPGRQGAFRGEQYF. The CDR3 DNA reads TGTGCCAGCAGCCCCGGGCGACAGGGGGCCTTTCGAGGAGAGCAGTACTTC. The complete variable domain, with remaining parts taken from reference TRBV7-2 and TRBJ2-7, reads GAGVSQSPSNKVTEKGKDVELRCDPISGHTALYWYRQSLGQGLEFLIYFQGNSAPDKSGLPSDRFSAERTGGSVSTLTIQRTQQEDSAVYLCASSPGRQGAFRGEQYFGPGTRLTVT.